The 24 T cell receptor beta chains reported below all come from one sample, sequenced in a study of cytomegalovirus exposure and HLA in healthy donors. The data were produced by immunoSEQ multiplex PCR, yet TCRdb's version contains in-frame clones alone and is incomplete. The sample has about 90,000 clones, less than 90% seen once; the top ten hold roughly an eighth. The sample comprised PBMCs. The receptors come from a woman aged 18-30 years in good health and CMV-seropositive.

The chain employs TRBV7-2 and TRBJ2-2; TRBD1 matches 7 bases. The V segment lost 6 bases and the J segment 3 bases; nucleotides outside the gene matches: 7. Germline V gene sequence: CDR1 SGHTA, CDR2 FQGNSA. The CDR3 runs 15 residues. This CDR3 reads CASSQGQTDTGELFF. CDR3 coding DNA: TGTGCCAGCAGTCAGGGACAGACAGACACCGGGGAGCTGTTTTTT.

The CDR3 sequence: CASSPHTTGGGEKLFF. The DNA for the CDR3 is TGTGCCAGCAGTCCACACACCACAGGGGGTGGAGAAAAACTGTTTTTT. The V gene is TRBV25-1, the J gene TRBJ1-4, with 8 bases aligning to TRBD1. With 5 bases clipped from V and 8 bases from J, the junction kept 13 bases outside the gene matches. From germline, CDR1 is MGHDK and CDR2 SYGVNS. The CDR3 extends over 16 amino acids.

The rearrangement joins TRBV28 to TRBJ1-4; a weak D match, TRBD1 (6 bases). This CDR3 is 15 amino acids long. V was clipped by 8 bases and J by 5 bases, with 18 bases between them. CDR1 and CDR2 from the germline V gene are MDHEN and SYDVKM. The CDR3 nucleotides are TGTGCCAGCGTATCCGCTGGTAGGGGGAATGAAAAACTGTTTTTT. It specifies CASVSAGRGNEKLFF.

The V call is TRBV9, the J call TRBJ1-1; a weak D match, TRBD1 (5 bases). Germline assignment: CDR1 SGDLS and CDR2 YYNGEE. Deletions cut 3 bases from V and 6 bases from J, with 18 bases between. This CDR3 is 15 amino acids long. The DNA of the CDR3 is TGTGCCAGCAGCGACAGCTCGGGCGCGGGGGCTGAAGCTTTCTTT. This encodes CASSDSSGAGAEAFF.

This chain joins TRBV7-9 and TRBJ2-4, with D perhaps matching TRBD2 (5 bases). The CDR3 extends over 15 amino acids. Germline CDR1 reads SEHNR; CDR2 reads FQNEAQ (reference sequence). Trimming took 1 base from V and 4 from J, leaving 11 bases between them. The CDR3, as DNA: TGTGCCAGCAGCTTAGGCCGGACGGGAAAAAACATTCAGTACTTC. This sequence encodes CASSLGRTGKNIQYF.

This chain connects TRBV7-9 to TRBJ1-2; 8 bases match TRBD1. CDR3 length: 16 amino acids. Germline-derived CDR1 and CDR2 are SEHNR and FQNEAQ (reference sequence). The ends lost 5 bases at V and 0 bases at J; junction bases unmatched: 8. The CDR3 spells CASSPGQDRANYGYTF. The CDR3 DNA is TGTGCCAGCAGCCCGGGACAGGACCGAGCTAACTATGGCTACACCTTC.

In this sample, this clone turned up a few times. The J gene is TRBJ2-7, the V gene TRBV7-3; 7 positions agree with TRBD1. Unmatched junction bases numbered 1, after V lost 0 bases and J lost 5 bases. Germline V gene data show CDR1 as SGHTA and CDR2 as FQGTGA. The CDR3 runs 13 residues. The CDR3 DNA is TGTGCCAGCAGCTTAACAGGGGGCCACGAGCAGTACTTC. It yields the protein CASSLTGGHEQYF.

This rearrangement joins TRBV18 to TRBJ1-5, with D perhaps matching TRBD1 (5 bases). Germline V gene sequence: CDR1 KGHSH, CDR2 LQKENI. The CDR3 runs to 14 residues. V lost 2 bases, J lost 5 bases, and 10 bases lay in between. The CDR3 DNA sequence: TGTGCCAGCTCACCAGGGGCTCTCGATCAGCCCCAGCATTTT. This codes for CASSPGALDQPQHF.

This rearrangement joins TRBV5-1 to TRBJ2-5; maybe TRBD2 (6 bases). The CDR3 extends over 15 amino acids. The germline CDR1 and CDR2 sequences are SGHRS and YFSETQ. Trimming pared 0 bases from V and 5 bases from J, leaving 14 bases between. CDR3 coding DNA: TGCGCCAGCAGCTTGGGTGGGGGGTTATCGGAGACCCAGTACTTC. It yields the protein CASSLGGGLSETQYF.

This chain connects TRBV4-1 to TRBJ2-2; D is ambiguous. The V and J ends lost 3 bases and 0 bases respectively, with 14 bases between them. Looked up from germline, CDR1 is MGHRA and CDR2 is YSYEKL. CDR3 length: 17 amino acids. The CDR3 loop is CASSHLSAGTNTGELFF. Written as DNA, the CDR3 is TGCGCCAGCAGCCACCTTTCGGCAGGAACGAACACCGGGGAGCTGTTTTTT.

This sequence joins TRBV13 and TRBJ2-1; 11 bases map to TRBD2. Germline CDR1 reads PRHDT; CDR2 reads FYEKMQ (reference sequence). This CDR3 contains 18 residues. Trimming removed 4 bases from V and 5 bases from J; junction bases left unmatched: 13. CDR3 protein: CASSSAPPLAGGHNEQFF. CDR3 nucleotide sequence: TGTGCCAGCAGCTCCGCCCCCCCTCTAGCGGGGGGCCACAATGAGCAGTTCTTC.

J is TRBJ2-3 and V is TRBV28; weak D call: TRBD2 (6 bases). Germline V gene sequence: CDR1 MDHEN, CDR2 SYDVKM. Trimming took 8 bases from V and 3 from J, leaving 9 bases between them. The CDR3 extends over 12 amino acids. As DNA, the CDR3 is TGTGCCAGCGGGGGGACTACAGATACGCAGTATTTT. As protein: CASGGTTDTQYF.

This clone was detected a few times. The chain recombines TRBV5-6 with TRBJ2-7; TRBD1 matches 7 bases. J lost 2 bases, V lost 3 bases, and 5 bases had no gene match. The CDR3 runs to 14 residues. Per the germline V gene, CDR1 is SGHDT and CDR2 is YYEEEE. In DNA, the CDR3 is TGTGCCAGCAGCTCCCGGGACAGTACCTACGAGCAGTACTTC. This codes for CASSSRDSTYEQYF. The full variable domain, completed using reference TRBV5-6 and TRBJ2-7, is DAGVTQSPTHLIKTRGQQVTLRCSPKSGHDTVSWYQQALGQGPQFIFQYYEEEERQRGNFPDRFSGHQFPNYSSELNVNALLLGDSALYLCASSSRDSTYEQYFGPGTRLTVT.

This clone turned up a few times. V gene TRBV9 combines with J gene TRBJ1-1; maybe TRBD1 (6 bases). Germline V gene data show CDR1 as SGDLS and CDR2 as YYNGEE. Trimming shortened V by 7 bases and J by 1 base, and 14 bases separated the two germline ends. This CDR3 contains 14 residues. CDR3 residues: CASGDQGGNTEAFF. The CDR3 DNA reads TGTGCCAGCGGAGACCAAGGGGGGAACACTGAAGCTTTCTTT.

The V and J genes are TRBV9 and TRBJ2-2; 8 bases map to TRBD1. Germline V gene data show CDR1 as SGDLS and CDR2 as YYNGEE. J gave up 2 bases and V 0 bases, and 3 bases lay outside the gene matches. This CDR3 has 16 amino acids. The CDR3 DNA is TGTGCCAGCAGCGTAGGTTCAGGGGGCAACACCGGGGAGCTGTTTTTT. Residues: CASSVGSGGNTGELFF.

This sequence joins TRBV5-1 and TRBJ1-2; TRBD1 matches at 9 bases. The CDR3 length is 16 residues. Germline-derived CDR1 and CDR2 are SGHRS and YFSETQ. J lost 2 bases, V lost 4 bases, and 9 bases had no gene match. CDR3 region: CASSEETGGRNYGYTF. In DNA form, the CDR3 reads TGCGCCAGCAGCGAGGAGACAGGGGGACGAAACTATGGCTACACCTTC.

The chain employs TRBV4-3 and TRBJ1-6, with a tentative D call TRBD1 (5 bases). Trimming left V 4 bases short and J 6 bases short, with 16 bases between. This CDR3 comprises 16 residues. Germline-derived CDR1 and CDR2 are LGHNA and YSLEER. CDR3 in amino acids: CASSPLLATVNSPLHF. CDR3 nucleotide sequence: TGCGCCAGCAGCCCCCTTCTTGCGACAGTTAATTCACCCCTCCACTTT.

The chain joins TRBV19 to TRBJ1-6; possibly TRBD1 for D (5 bases). Deletions cut 3 bases from V and 7 bases from J, with 19 bases between. CDR3 size: 17 residues. CDR1 and CDR2 from the germline V gene are LNHDA and SQIVND (reference sequence). In DNA form, the CDR3 reads TGTGCCAGTAGTATGGAAACAACTCACCCAGGGAATTCACCCCTCCACTTT. Protein product: CASSMETTHPGNSPLHF.

V usage is TRBV10-3 and J usage is TRBJ2-5; 7 bases are shared with TRBD2. V dropped 5 bases and J dropped 3; count of bases not matched to a gene: 3. The germline gives CDR1 ENHRY, CDR2 SYGVKD. The CDR3 consists of 13 residues. The CDR3 nucleotides are TGTGCCATCAGTCTAGCGGAGGAAGAGACCCAGTACTTC. Encoded protein: CAISLAEEETQYF.

The rearrangement links TRBV9 to TRBJ1-1, with D possibly TRBD1 on 5 matching bases. Germline V gene lookup returns CDR1 SGDLS and CDR2 YYNGEE. Trimming removed 2 bases from V and 4 bases from J, with 15 bases in between. CDR3 length: 15 residues. CDR3 sequence reads: CASSVELGGGTEAFF. CDR3 sequence (DNA): TGTGCCAGCAGCGTGGAGCTGGGGGGTGGCACTGAAGCTTTCTTT. Full variable domain (rest looked up from reference TRBV9 and TRBJ1-1): DSGVTQTPKHLITATGQRVTLRCSPRSGDLSVYWYQQSLDQGLQFLIQYYNGEERAKGNILERFSAQQFPDLHSELNLSSLELGDSALYFCASSVELGGGTEAFFGQGTRLTVV.

The CDR3: CASSGEGAYNEQFF. The CDR3 DNA reads TGCGCCAGCAGCGGGGAGGGCGCCTACAATGAGCAGTTCTTC. This sequence joins TRBV5-1 and TRBJ2-1; TRBD2 matches at 7 bases. CDR3 size: 14 residues. The V and J ends lost 4 bases and 2 bases, in that order; junction bases with no gene match: 3. The germline V gene has CDR1 SGHRS and CDR2 YFSETQ.

This clone was counted a single time. The chain uses TRBV19 and TRBJ1-5, with 9 bases matching TRBD1. Germline loops: CDR1 LNHDA, CDR2 SQIVND (reference sequence). The CDR3 consists of 14 residues. The ends lost 7 bases at V and 6 bases at J; junction bases unmatched: 7. The CDR3 loop is CASTRDRGGQPQHF. CDR3 DNA: TGTGCCAGTACCCGAGACAGGGGGGGTCAGCCCCAGCATTTT.

The chain joins TRBV25-1 to TRBJ1-2; D is possibly TRBD1 (6 bases). The germline CDR1 and CDR2 sequences are MGHDK and SYGVNS. Trimming took off 7 bases at V and 6 bases at J, with 24 bases between the two ends. The CDR3 runs to 16 residues. For the CDR3, the DNA is TGTGCCAGCAACCCCCCCCCAGGGGCTTCGTACGATGGCTACACCTTC. Encoded protein: CASNPPPGASYDGYTF.

V gene TRBV5-1 combines with J gene TRBJ2-7; no clear D gene. V lost 0 bases to trimming and J lost 3 bases, with 13 bases between them. CDR1 is SGHRS and CDR2 is YFSETQ in the germline V gene. The CDR3 extends over 15 amino acids. CDR3 protein: CASSLDLGRYYEQYF. The CDR3, as DNA: TGCGCCAGCAGCTTGGACCTGGGCAGATACTACGAGCAGTACTTC.